The 14 T cell receptor beta chains below all came from one sample that was sequenced in a study of control samples from healthy donors and cancer patients. The repertoire was sequenced with immunoSEQ multiplex PCR; TCRdb's copy has only in-frame clones and lacks some. Of around 100,000 clones in the sample, about 87% were seen once. The source material was blood. The receptors derive from a woman in her seventies in good health.

This clone has just one count. The V and J genes are TRBV6-1 and TRBJ2-3, with TRBD2 matching over 8 bases. The V gene's germline CDR1 is MNHNS and CDR2 SASEGT. The V gene end was trimmed by 0 bases and the J gene end by 8 bases; junction bases not matched to a gene: 16. This CDR3 spans 18 amino acids. CDR3 in amino acids: CASSEALGLEARTSTQYF. For the CDR3, the DNA is TGTGCCAGCAGTGAAGCGCTGGGACTAGAAGCGCGGACGAGTACGCAGTATTTT.

The CDR3 region is CASSLEGTYNEQFF. For the CDR3, the DNA is TGTGCCAGCAGCTTGGAAGGGACCTACAATGAGCAGTTCTTC. The rearrangement uses TRBV5-4 and TRBJ2-1; D ambiguous. This CDR3 comprises 14 residues. The germline CDR1 and CDR2 sequences are SGHNT and YYREEE (reference sequence). V lost 0 bases, J lost 2 bases, and 6 bases lay in between. The entire variable domain, with the rest obtained from reference TRBV5-4 and TRBJ2-1, is as follows: ETGVTQSPTHLIKTRGQQVTLRCSSQSGHNTVSWYQQALGQGPQFIFQYYREEENGRGNFPPRFSGLQFPNYSSELNVNALELDDSALYLCASSLEGTYNEQFFGPGTRLTVL.

CDR3 bases: TGCGCCAGCAGCGTCACAGGGGGCCAAACTGAAGCTTTCTTT. Translated: CASSVTGGQTEAFF. This chain connects TRBV5-1 to TRBJ1-1, with 9 bases matching TRBD1. Germline V gene sequence: CDR1 SGHRS, CDR2 YFSETQ. V lost 4 bases to trimming and J lost 5 bases; unmatched junction nucleotides: 6. CDR3 size: 14 residues.

The chain links TRBV28 to TRBJ2-7; D is unclear. The length of the CDR3 is 15 residues. The V gene's germline CDR1 is MDHEN and CDR2 SYDVKM. V dropped 1 base and J dropped 0 bases, with 10 bases sitting between them. CDR3 residues: CASSLSRASSYEQYF. The CDR3 DNA follows: TGTGCCAGCAGTTTATCCCGGGCCAGCTCCTACGAGCAGTACTTC.

V and J are TRBV29-1 and TRBJ2-3; 8 bases agree with TRBD2. Germline values: CDR1 SQVTM, CDR2 ANQGSEA. CDR3 length: 13 residues. V shed 6 bases, J shed 6 bases, and the junction held 8 bases outside the gene matches. The CDR3 DNA is TGCAGCGTCAAAGCGGGGGAGGTGGATACGCAGTATTTT. Protein product: CSVKAGEVDTQYF.

The genes are TRBV6-6 and TRBJ2-7, with D unclear. Per the germline V gene, CDR1 is MNHNY and CDR2 is SVGAGI (reference sequence). The CDR3 length is 12 residues. Trimming left V 7 bases short and J 3 bases short, with 10 bases between. The CDR3 DNA is TGTGCCAGCATCTCCAGCGACTACGAGCAGTACTTC. Its translation is CASISSDYEQYF.

J is TRBJ2-1 and V is TRBV29-1; TRBD2 matches 7 bases. From germline, CDR1 is SQVTM and CDR2 ANQGSEA. Trimming removed 5 bases from V and 2 bases from J; junction bases left unmatched: 6. This CDR3 is 14 amino acids long. CDR3 sequence reads: CSVSGIPPYNEQFF. In DNA form, the CDR3 reads TGCAGCGTTAGCGGGATCCCCCCCTACAATGAGCAGTTCTTC.

This clone was counted between two and nine times. The V call is TRBV5-6, the J call TRBJ2-3; 9 nucleotides agree with TRBD2. CDR1 SGHDT and CDR2 YYEEEE come from the germline V gene. The junction had 1 base not matched to a gene; V was cut back by 0 bases and J by 2 bases. The length of the CDR3 is 15 residues. CDR3 in amino acids: CASSLVAGDTDTQYF. The CDR3 nucleotides read TGTGCCAGCAGCTTGGTAGCGGGGGACACAGATACGCAGTATTTT. The whole variable domain, filled in from reference TRBV5-6 and TRBJ2-3, reads DAGVTQSPTHLIKTRGQQVTLRCSPKSGHDTVSWYQQALGQGPQFIFQYYEEEERQRGNFPDRFSGHQFPNYSSELNVNALLLGDSALYLCASSLVAGDTDTQYFGPGTRLTVL.

The chain recombines TRBV6-1 with TRBJ1-5; D is ambiguous. This CDR3 region has 13 residues. Germline lookup yields CDR1 MNHNS and CDR2 SASEGT. With 5 bases removed from V and 4 bases from J, the gap between germline ends came to 9 bases. CDR3 sequence reads: CASSYMANQPQHF. CDR3 in DNA: TGTGCCAGCAGTTATATGGCGAATCAGCCCCAGCATTTT.

The chain joins TRBV5-1 to TRBJ1-2; tentative D call: TRBD1 (5 bases). In germline, CDR1 is SGHRS, CDR2 YFSETQ. Trimming pared 3 bases from V and 7 bases from J, leaving 22 bases between. The length of the CDR3 is 16 residues. CDR3 loop: CASSSSPDSGGTGYTF. The CDR3 DNA reads as TGCGCCAGCAGCTCGTCTCCCGACAGTGGGGGGACTGGCTACACCTTC.

V is TRBV15 and J is TRBJ2-5, with 9 bases matching TRBD1. J gave up 2 bases and V 10 bases, and 11 bases lay outside the gene matches. The germline gives CDR1 LNHNV, CDR2 YYDKDF (reference sequence). CDR3 length: 15 residues. The CDR3 region is CAIRTGARDQETQYF. In DNA, the CDR3 is TGTGCCATCCGGACAGGGGCGAGAGATCAAGAGACCCAGTACTTC.

J is TRBJ2-2 and V is TRBV9; D is perhaps TRBD2 (6 bases). The V end lost 0 bases, the J end lost 1 base, and 16 bases lay between the germline ends. The length of the CDR3 is 18 residues. Germline-derived CDR1 and CDR2 are SGDLS and YYNGEE. The CDR3 sequence: CASSVVAHSGRNTGELFF. CDR3 nucleotides: TGTGCCAGCAGCGTAGTGGCCCATAGCGGCAGGAACACCGGGGAGCTGTTTTTT.

The V and J genes are TRBV25-1 and TRBJ2-3; D may correspond to TRBD1 or TRBD2 (5 bases each). V was pared by 3 bases and J by 6 bases, with 16 bases between. Germline assignment: CDR1 MGHDK and CDR2 SYGVNS. This CDR3 is built from 15 residues. DNA for the CDR3: TGTGCCAGCAGTGATGGGGGACGAGGAACTGATACGCAGTATTTT. This sequence encodes CASSDGGRGTDTQYF.

The chain is built from TRBV7-8 and TRBJ1-5; a possible D gene is TRBD1 (5 bases). The CDR3 runs 15 residues. Trimming removed 4 bases from V and 6 bases from J, with 16 bases in between. Germline V gene data show CDR1 as SGHVS and CDR2 as FQNEAQ. The CDR3 DNA is TGTGCCAGCAGCTCCATCGGGGCGGGGGGTCAGCCCCAGCATTTT. Amino acids: CASSSIGAGGQPQHF. Filled out from reference TRBV7-8 and TRBJ1-5, the complete variable domain reads GAGVSQSPRYKVAKRGQDVALRCDPISGHVSLFWYQQALGQGPEFLTYFQNEAQLDKSGLPSDRFFAERPEGSVSTLKIQRTQQEDSAVYLCASSSIGAGGQPQHFGDGTRLSIL.